One TCR beta chain is described in this entry. Per the study methods: For nucleated cells, counts were estimated from reference gene primer amplification. Libraries were prepared by immunoSEQ multiplex PCR; TCRdb keeps only in-frame clonotypes and omits some of them. D and trimming come from the DNA, and the V and J calls and clone size come from that table. Among fewer than 150,000 clones listed, around 64% were seen once. This sample was included in a study of blood T cell repertoires in COVID-19. Across the study: Acute and convalescent COVID-19 specimens originated in the United States, Italy and Spain. Sources were T cells, B-cell-depleted T cells, or PBMCs; the material itself was cDNA or gDNA.

The CDR3 has 16 amino acids. With V trimmed by 5 bases and J by 0 bases, 6 bases remained unmatched. Germline V gives CDR1 SEHNR, CDR2 FQNEAQ (reference sequence). This rearrangement joins TRBV7-9 to TRBJ2-3; 9 positions match TRBD2. Sequenced material: peripheral blood. This TCR was recovered from a human donor with acute or convalescent COVID-19. The donor label of this sample is uncertain. CDR3 sequence (DNA): TGTGCCAGCAGCGAACCTAGCGGGGCTAGCACAGATACGCAGTATTTT. Translating gives CASSEPSGASTDTQYF.